This T cell receptor (beta chain) stems from a study of PD-1 blockade in classical Hodgkin lymphoma. General study findings and limits: CD4+ TCR diversity rose significantly by C4D1, and CD8+ TCR diversity did not. Why the repertoires differ is still unclear, perhaps disease activity or prior therapy. Healthy donors reportedly exceeded newly diagnosed patients in baseline TCR diversity.

Comments on this clone: Its antigen is as yet unknown.

The time point denotes: cycle 4 day 1 (C4D1), after more than 5 weeks of nivolumab. All patients relapsed after autologous stem cell transplantation, and brentuximab vedotin exposure varied. The CDR3 length is 14 residues. Germline loops: CDR1 MNHNY, CDR2 SVGAGI (reference sequence). V was shortened by 2 bases and J by 5 bases, with 10 bases between the two germline ends. Here immunoSEQ multiplex PCR was the method, and the copy in TCRdb shows in-frame clones only, minus some. This table has just under 40,000 clones, 77% appearing once. This material consisted of peripheral blood mononuclear cells (PBMCs), taken before the fourth cycle of nivolumab. The gene calls are TRBV6-6 and TRBJ1-5; D perhaps matches TRBD1 (5 bases). The sequence was collected from a human donor with classical Hodgkin lymphoma. In DNA form, the CDR3 reads TGTGCCAGCAGTTACCCGGGGCTCGATCAGCCCCAGCATTTT. Translating gives CASSYPGLDQPQHF.